Here is one TCR beta chain with its context. This sample is drawn from a study of blood T cell repertoires in COVID-19. Study information: Acute and convalescent COVID-19 samples came from the United States, Italy and Spain. PBMCs, B-cell-depleted T cells, or T cells were the source of the cDNA or gDNA that made up the material.

From germline, CDR1 is GTSNPN and CDR2 SVGIG (reference sequence). Trimming at V came to 8 bases and at J to 0 bases, leaving 21 bases not matched to a gene. This CDR3 has 18 amino acids. Authors' methods: Researchers report that nucleated cell counts were estimated from reference gene primer amplification. Sequencing was performed with immunoSEQ multiplex PCR; in TCRdb, only in-frame clones are kept and a portion is missing. That table supplies the V and J calls and clone size; D and trimming were determined from the DNA. The data hold approximately 130,000 clones, with roughly 79% observed a single time.

This clonotype was sampled from a human donor in a cohort sampled during active COVID-19. The sequenced sample was peripheral blood. V and J are TRBV30 and TRBJ1-1, with 7 bases lining up with TRBD1. The CDR3: CARERGQRGRGMNTEAFF. CDR3 in DNA: TGTGCCCGCGAACGAGGACAAAGGGGGCGCGGGATGAACACTGAAGCTTTCTTT.